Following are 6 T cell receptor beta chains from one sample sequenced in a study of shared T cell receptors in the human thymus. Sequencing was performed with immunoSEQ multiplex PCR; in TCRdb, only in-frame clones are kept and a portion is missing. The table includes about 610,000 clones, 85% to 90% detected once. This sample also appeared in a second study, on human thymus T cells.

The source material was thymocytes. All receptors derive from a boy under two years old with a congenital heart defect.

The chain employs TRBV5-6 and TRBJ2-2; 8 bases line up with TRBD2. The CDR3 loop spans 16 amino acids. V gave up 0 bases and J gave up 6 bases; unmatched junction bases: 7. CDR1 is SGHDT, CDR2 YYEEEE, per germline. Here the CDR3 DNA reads TGTGCCAGCAGCTTGGCCCAGCGGGAGCGTTCCGGGGAGCTGTTTTTT. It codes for CASSLAQRERSGELFF. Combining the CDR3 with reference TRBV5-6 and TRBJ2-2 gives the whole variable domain DAGVTQSPTHLIKTRGQQVTLRCSPKSGHDTVSWYQQALGQGPQFIFQYYEEEERQRGNFPDRFSGHQFPNYSSELNVNALLLGDSALYLCASSLAQRERSGELFFGEGSRLTVL.

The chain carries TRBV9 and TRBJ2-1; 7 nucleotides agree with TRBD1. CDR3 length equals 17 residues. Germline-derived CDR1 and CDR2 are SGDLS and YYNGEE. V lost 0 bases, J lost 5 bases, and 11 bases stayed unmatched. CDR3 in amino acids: CASSVATNRGHHNEQFF. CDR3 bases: TGTGCCAGCAGCGTAGCTACGAACAGGGGTCATCACAATGAGCAGTTCTTC.

The DNA for the CDR3 is TGTGCCAGCAGCTTAAAACTAGCGGGGAAACAAGAGACCCAGTACTTC. Protein sequence: CASSLKLAGKQETQYF. The chain links TRBV7-9 to TRBJ2-5; 10 positions match TRBD2. The ends lost 2 bases at V and 2 bases at J; junction bases unmatched: 5. CDR1 SEHNR and CDR2 FQNEAQ come from the germline V gene (reference sequence). The CDR3 spans 16 residues.

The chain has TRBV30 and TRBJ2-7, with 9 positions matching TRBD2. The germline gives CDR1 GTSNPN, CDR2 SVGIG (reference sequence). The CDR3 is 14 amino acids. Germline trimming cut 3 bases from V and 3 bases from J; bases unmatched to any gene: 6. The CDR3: CAWSRGRGYYEQYF. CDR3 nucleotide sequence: TGTGCCTGGAGCCGCGGGAGGGGCTACTACGAGCAGTACTTC.

CDR3 sequence reads: CASTRTGPPYEQYF. The DNA for the CDR3 is TGTGCCAGCACCCGGACAGGGCCCCCCTACGAGCAGTACTTC. The chain combines TRBV27 with TRBJ2-7, with 8 positions matching TRBD1. V gave up 7 bases and J gave up 2 bases; unmatched junction bases: 7. The CDR3 covers 14 residues. Germline CDR1 MNHEY, CDR2 SMNVEV (reference sequence).

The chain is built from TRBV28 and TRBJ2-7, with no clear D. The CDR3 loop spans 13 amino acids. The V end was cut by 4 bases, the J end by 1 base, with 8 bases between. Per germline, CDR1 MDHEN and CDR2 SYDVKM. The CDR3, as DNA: TGTGCCAGCAGTTCAGGTCATTCCTACGAGCAGTACTTC. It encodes CASSSGHSYEQYF.